The entry that follows covers one T cell receptor (beta chain) sequence. Its specificity is unknown. This entry is derived from a study of Ad26.COV2.S vaccination and SARS-CoV-2 variants. Study-wide results and limits: Reportedly, spike-specific CD8+ and CD4+ T cell responses achieved substantial breadth once vaccination had taken place.

Germline V lookup: CDR1 SGHAT, CDR2 FQDESV (reference sequence). The length of the CDR3 is 13 residues. The V gene lost 4 bases and the J gene lost 4 bases, with 10 bases spanning the gap. Sequencing used immunoSEQ multiplex PCR; TCRdb keeps in-frame clones, though not all of them. The table has 350,000 to 450,000 clones, 87% seen once. Treatment in this sample: over 15 received Ad26.COV2.S at low or high dose, single or two shots; five or six received placebo; per-sample allocation not given. All samples were drawn on day 63, counting from the first vaccine or placebo injection. Immunization relied on an Ad26 vector, which expressed Wuhan-strain SARS-CoV-2 spike.

J is TRBJ1-2 and V is TRBV11-1; weak D call: TRBD1 (5 bases). This specimen was peripheral blood, taken in a trial of Ad26.COV2.S vaccine versus placebo. The sequence derives from a person between 18 and 65 years old who received the Ad26.COV2.S COVID-19 vaccine or a placebo. CDR3 DNA: TGTGCCAGCAGCTCTGGACAAGGCTATGGCTACACCTTC. This sequence encodes CASSSGQGYGYTF.